This TCR beta chain was recorded in a study of shared clonotypes between healthy human individuals. Selected positively for CCR7 and CD45RO-negative, naive CD8 cells excluded terminally differentiated effector memory CD45RA+ cells. Measured with immunoSEQ multiplex PCR; TCRdb has only the in-frame clones, and not every one. The sample shows around 580,000 clones, about 98% of them seen only once. The CDR3 is 17 amino acids. Trimming removed 0 bases from V and 7 bases from J; junction bases left unmatched: 8. Germline-derived CDR1 and CDR2 are PRHDT and FYEKMQ (reference sequence). The sequence was collected from a young man in good health. The sample was naive CD8+ T cells sorted from blood. The chain employs TRBV13 and TRBJ2-1; 11 positions agree with TRBD1. CDR3 sequence: CASSLGPGQGDFNEQFF. CDR3 DNA sequence: TGTGCCAGCAGCTTAGGGCCGGGACAGGGGGATTTTAATGAGCAGTTCTTC.